This T cell receptor beta chain is from a study of patients and donors after allogeneic stem cell transplantation (dated by TCRdb to the early 2020s). There are many counts of this clonotype. This receptor's antigen is unknown. The input lacks base qualities; no much larger clone sits a single base away. V is reduced by 7 bases and J by 5 bases, leaving a spacing of 9 bases between them. The CDR3 numbers 12 residues from cysteine through phenylalanine. The only DNA kept is the CDR3, 36 bases in frame from the first base. From the germline V gene, CDR1 is MDHEN and CDR2 is SYDVKM. The library was built by means of RT-PCR. These reads were obtained on a NextSeq 550. In TCRdb, the public reads were trimmed at Q25 with fastp and aligned with MiXCR, with productive beta chains retained. When rows share a CDR3 protein, they turn into one entry using the most common DNA and genes. The sample yields 70,000 to 100,000 distinct CDR3 sequences; around 5% were counted once. The biggest ten clones account for about 2.5% of the sample.

The V gene is TRBV28 and the J gene is TRBJ1-5; no D segment can be confidently identified. The clonotype was recovered from a human donor who was either an allogeneic HSCT recipient or a stem cell or donor lymphocyte infusion donor (not recorded which). It is not recorded whose cells these are; they may come from a transplant donor. Sequencing was carried out using blood, either unsorted or a sorted T cell fraction (not recorded which). The CDR3 reads CASTAVDQPQHF. DNA sequence: TGTGCCAGCACCGCTGTGGATCAGCCCCAGCATTTT.